This T cell receptor beta chain is from a study of T cell responses to AZD1222 COVID-19 vaccine. Sequencing was performed with immunoSEQ multiplex PCR; in TCRdb, only in-frame clones are kept and a portion is missing. Here the sample spans some 130,000 clones, 85% to 95% being singletons. There are 14 residues in the CDR3. Germline assignment: CDR1 MNHNY and CDR2 SVGAGI (reference sequence). V was clipped by 3 bases and J by 0 bases, with 8 bases between them. This clone appeared a single time. The chain carries TRBV6-6 and TRBJ1-1; D call uncertain. The receptor was derived from an adult who received the AZD1222 COVID-19 vaccine. Sample: peripheral blood, taken 28 days after the second AZD1222 dose. The CDR3 DNA is TGTGCCAGCAGTTATATCAGCATGAACACTGAAGCTTTCTTT. Translated: CASSYISMNTEAFF.